This TCR beta chain was retrieved from a study of glioma-infiltrating T cells after dendritic cell vaccination. Study findings and constraints: TCR clonality showed no direct relationship with survival.

The CDR3 extends over 14 amino acids. CDR1 and CDR2 from the germline V gene are LNHDA and SQIVND (reference sequence). Deletions cut 7 bases from V and 1 base from J, with 14 bases between. Concerning this clone: Its antigen is still unknown.

The primer mix had 60 V beta and 13 J beta primers. The method was immunoSEQ multiplex PCR; TCRdb's version includes in-frame clones alone and lacks a portion of them. Among 100,000 to 120,000 clones, 90% were seen once, and the ten largest hold roughly 2.5%. Time point specified: after dendritic cell vaccination, including at tumor progression/relapse. The sequence was obtained from a human donor with glioblastoma. This rearrangement joins TRBV19 to TRBJ2-7; no reliable D call. Here the sequenced sample was blood, taken after dendritic cell vaccination. This CDR3 is CASTSGIGSYEQYF. The DNA of the CDR3 is TGTGCCAGTACCTCAGGCATCGGATCCTACGAGCAGTACTTC.